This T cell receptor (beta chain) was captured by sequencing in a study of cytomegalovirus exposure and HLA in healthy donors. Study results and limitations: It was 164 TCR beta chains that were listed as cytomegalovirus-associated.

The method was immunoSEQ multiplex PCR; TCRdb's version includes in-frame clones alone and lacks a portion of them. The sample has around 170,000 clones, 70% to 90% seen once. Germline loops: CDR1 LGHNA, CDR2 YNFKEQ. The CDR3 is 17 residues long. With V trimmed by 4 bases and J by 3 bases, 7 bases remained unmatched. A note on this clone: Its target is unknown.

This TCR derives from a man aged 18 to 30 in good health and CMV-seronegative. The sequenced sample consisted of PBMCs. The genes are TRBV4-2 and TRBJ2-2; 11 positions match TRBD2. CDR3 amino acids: CASSPTTSGSYTGELFF. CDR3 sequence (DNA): TGTGCCAGCAGCCCTACCACTAGCGGGAGTTACACCGGGGAGCTGTTTTTT.